These 20 T cell receptor beta chains share one sample of origin, sequenced in a study of T cell responses to AZD1222 COVID-19 vaccine. The table came from immunoSEQ multiplex PCR; TCRdb's copy has only in-frame clones and leaves some out. The table includes about 70,000 clones, around 85% detected once. Sequences were derived from peripheral blood, sampled on day 0 of AZD1222 vaccination. All receptors come from an adult in good health.

The CDR3 reads CASSAGRDEQFF. CDR3 nucleotide sequence: TGCGCCAGCAGTGCGGGGAGGGATGAGCAGTTCTTC. The chain links TRBV10-1 to TRBJ2-1; 7 nucleotides line up with TRBD2. V shed 4 bases and J 8 bases; nucleotides not matched to a gene: 2. Germline V lookup: CDR1 WNHNN, CDR2 SYGVQD (reference sequence). This CDR3 spans 12 amino acids.

The chain employs TRBV30 and TRBJ2-2, with 10 bases lining up with TRBD2. This CDR3 has 17 residues. After removal of 1 base from V and 6 bases from J, the junction contained 11 bases not matched to a gene. The germline CDR1 and CDR2 sequences are GTSNPN and SVGIG (reference sequence). As DNA, the CDR3 is TGTGCCTGGAGTGGGGTAGCGGGAGGCGGGTTGGCCGGGGAGCTGTTTTTT. Its protein product is CAWSGVAGGGLAGELFF.

The chain combines TRBV3-1 (or the pseudogene TRBV3-2) with TRBJ1-5; D gene ambiguous. Germline CDR1 and CDR2: LGHDT and YNNKEL (reference sequence). V lost 4 bases to trimming and J lost 0 bases, with 7 bases between them. CDR3 length equals 14 residues. The CDR3 reads CASSLQDSNQPQHF. The CDR3 nucleotides are TGTGCCAGCAGCCTTCAAGATAGCAATCAGCCCCAGCATTTT.

The chain carries TRBV2 and TRBJ2-1; D is ambiguous. Germline lookup yields CDR1 SNHLY and CDR2 FYNNEI. The V end lost 7 bases, the J end lost 6 bases, and 13 bases lay between the germline ends. CDR3 length: 13 amino acids. The CDR3 coding sequence is TGTGCCAGCAATGATCTCACCAGCAATGAGCAGTTCTTC. Its protein is CASNDLTSNEQFF.

V and J are TRBV6-5 and TRBJ2-7; D may be TRBD2 (5 bases). The CDR3 covers 11 residues. Germline CDR1 reads MNHEY; CDR2 reads SVGAGI. Trimming shortened V by 7 bases and J by 7 bases, and 11 bases separated the two germline ends. The CDR3 nucleotides are TGTGCCAGCACCGGGGTCGGGGAGCAGTACTTC. The encoded protein is CASTGVGEQYF.

CDR3 DNA sequence: TGTGCTAGTGGTTTGGTACGTCTGGGGGCTAATGAAAAACTGTTTTTT. This translates into CASGLVRLGANEKLFF. The V call is TRBV12-5, the J call TRBJ1-4; maybe TRBD1 (5 bases). The CDR3 consists of 16 residues. The V end was cut by 0 bases, the J end by 3 bases, with 11 bases between. Germline V gene sequence: CDR1 LGHNT, CDR2 FRNRAP.

The chain uses TRBV19 and TRBJ1-5, with D perhaps matching TRBD1 (5 bases). Germline V gene data show CDR1 as LNHDA and CDR2 as SQIVND (reference sequence). Between the trimmed V and J ends, which lost 10 bases and 0 bases, there was a span of 16 bases. CDR3 length equals 15 residues. CDR3 nucleotide sequence: TGTGCCACCCGCTCAGGCGGGGGTAGCAATCAGCCCCAGCATTTT. This translates into CATRSGGGSNQPQHF.

By share, this clone ranks as medium-sized. The chain joins TRBV5-5 to TRBJ1-2, with D tentatively TRBD1 (5 bases). The CDR3 is made up of 16 amino acids. V lost 0 bases, J lost 4 bases, and 16 bases lay in between. CDR1 is SGHKS, CDR2 YYEKEE, per germline (reference sequence). The CDR3 nucleotides read TGTGCCAGCAGCTTGGAGGGGAGGCCTCAGGCCTATGGCTACACCTTC. Protein: CASSLEGRPQAYGYTF.

Notes on this clone: Within the sample, other DNA sequences also encode this same CDR3. The gene calls are TRBV6-5 and TRBJ2-7; TRBD1 agrees at 7 bases. The V gene's germline CDR1 is MNHEY and CDR2 SVGAGI. V lost 6 bases and J lost 0; bases outside the gene matches: 5. There are 14 residues in the CDR3. The CDR3 DNA sequence: TGTGCCAGCAGGCCAGGGGGTAGCTCCTACGAGCAGTACTTC. Amino acid sequence: CASRPGGSSYEQYF.

The V and J genes are TRBV18 and TRBJ2-1; D might be TRBD1 (6 bases). V lost 2 bases and J lost 3, with 11 bases in between. Germline CDR1 and CDR2: KGHSH and LQKENI. This CDR3 has 15 residues. The CDR3 coding sequence is TGTGCCAGCTCACCAGGCCAGGGGTACTACAATGAGCAGTTCTTC. Translated, it gives CASSPGQGYYNEQFF.

V usage is TRBV5-1 and J usage is TRBJ2-7; 10 bases map to TRBD1. V shed 1 base, J shed 5 bases, and the junction held 9 bases outside the gene matches. The germline V gene encodes CDR1 SGHRS and CDR2 YFSETQ. The CDR3 is 16 residues long. The CDR3 loop reads CASSLKGDRGLHEQYF. The CDR3 region has the DNA TGCGCCAGCAGCTTGAAAGGGGACAGGGGTCTCCACGAGCAGTACTTC.

The rearrangement links TRBV12-3 or TRBV12-4 to TRBJ1-2, with D possibly being TRBD1 (6 bases). The V gene lost 5 bases and the J gene lost 4 bases, with 11 bases spanning the gap. This CDR3 has 13 residues. CDR3 in amino acids: CASSAQGFYGYTF. Written as DNA, the CDR3 is TGTGCCAGCAGTGCACAGGGCTTCTATGGCTACACCTTC.

The rearrangement uses TRBV11-3 and TRBJ2-1, with D possibly TRBD1 on 6 matching bases. Trimming shortened V by 0 bases and J by 9 bases, and 15 bases separated the two germline ends. The CDR3 consists of 15 residues. Per the germline V gene, CDR1 is SGHNT and CDR2 is YENEEA. The CDR3 DNA follows: TGTGCCAGCAGCTTAGATCCAGGGGTGGCGGGTGAGCAGTTCTTC. It codes for CASSLDPGVAGEQFF.

This clone was found a few times. The CDR3 spells CASSWGTSEAFF. Written as DNA, the CDR3 is TGTGCCAGCAGTTGGGGGACGAGTGAAGCTTTCTTT. The J gene is TRBJ1-1, the V gene TRBV25-1; D perhaps matches TRBD1 (5 bases). The CDR3 is made up of 12 amino acids. Trimming removed 5 bases at V and 7 bases at J, with 11 bases between. Germline V gene lookup returns CDR1 MGHDK and CDR2 SYGVNS.

V is TRBV18 and J is TRBJ2-1, with 8 bases that match TRBD1. J lost 5 bases, V lost 3 bases, and 6 bases had no gene match. CDR1 and CDR2 from the germline V gene are KGHSH and LQKENI. The CDR3 spans 15 residues. The CDR3 loop reads CASSPVTGGNNEQFF. CDR3 bases: TGTGCCAGCTCACCTGTAACAGGGGGAAACAATGAGCAGTTCTTC.

The chain uses TRBV11-2 and TRBJ1-5, with D uncertain. The V gene lost 3 bases and the J gene lost 7 bases, with 7 bases spanning the gap. There are 12 residues in the CDR3. The V gene's germline CDR1 is SGHAT and CDR2 FQNNGV. This chain's CDR3 is CASSLLGQPQHF. CDR3 nucleotide sequence: TGTGCCAGCAGCTTGTTGGGGCAGCCCCAGCATTTT.

The J gene is TRBJ2-3, the V gene TRBV27; no firm D call. This CDR3 comprises 13 residues. Germline CDR1 reads MNHEY; CDR2 reads SMNVEV (reference sequence). Trimming removed 8 bases from V and 6 bases from J, with 15 bases in between. The CDR3 coding sequence is TGTGCCAGCCGTACTGAGCGTCGGGATACGCAGTATTTT. Translating it yields CASRTERRDTQYF.

The V and J genes are TRBV6-5 and TRBJ1-2; unclear D gene. Looked up from germline, CDR1 is MNHEY and CDR2 is SVGAGI. V lost 9 bases to trimming and J lost 8 bases, with 22 bases between them. This CDR3 contains 14 residues. The CDR3 sequence is CASHTAGSRAGYTF. The CDR3 DNA sequence: TGTGCCAGTCACACGGCCGGGAGCCGGGCGGGCTACACCTTC.

The rearrangement links TRBV18 to TRBJ1-5; D remains unclear. V dropped 3 bases and J dropped 11 bases, with 17 bases sitting between them. The CDR3 consists of 14 residues. From germline, CDR1 is KGHSH and CDR2 LQKENI. CDR3 region: CASSPSSEVAAQHF. In nucleotides, the CDR3 is TGTGCCAGCTCACCGTCATCTGAGGTTGCAGCCCAGCATTTT.

In DNA form, the CDR3 reads TGTGCCAGCAGACCCACGGGAGATACGCAGTATTTT. It specifies CASRPTGDTQYF. The V gene is TRBV6-5, the J gene TRBJ2-3; no reliable D call. V was pared by 6 bases and J by 5 bases, with 9 bases between. Germline CDR1 and CDR2: MNHEY and SVGAGI. The CDR3 is 12 residues long.